Shown below are 17 T cell receptor beta chains from a single sample sequenced in a study of cytomegalovirus exposure and HLA in healthy donors. Amplification used 60 Vbeta primers and 13 Jbeta primers. Measured with immunoSEQ multiplex PCR; TCRdb has only the in-frame clones, and not every one. This sample carries 85,000 to 100,000 clones, roughly 80% of them seen once, and the ten largest clones take roughly 6.9%. The sample was PBMCs. The receptors originated from a man in his forties in good health and CMV-seropositive.

The table lists this clone with a few counts. This rearrangement joins TRBV27 to TRBJ1-2; TRBD1 aligns across 8 bases. Looked up from germline, CDR1 is MNHEY and CDR2 is SMNVEV (reference sequence). With 6 bases clipped from V and 8 bases from J, the junction kept 11 bases outside the gene matches. The CDR3 has 14 amino acids. The CDR3 is CASSDRGRVWGYTF. CDR3 nucleotides: TGTGCCAGCAGCGACAGGGGAAGGGTTTGGGGCTACACCTTC.

This clone was recorded only once. This chain uses TRBV2 with TRBJ1-2, with TRBD1 matching 9 bases. In germline, CDR1 is SNHLY, CDR2 FYNNEI. V shed 8 bases and J 2 bases; nucleotides not matched to a gene: 6. CDR3 length: 14 amino acids. The CDR3 sequence is CASHNRGQNYGYTF. The CDR3 DNA sequence: TGTGCCAGCCATAACAGGGGGCAGAACTATGGCTACACCTTC.

The CDR3 is CSVVGQGARGHNEQFF. DNA for the CDR3: TGCAGCGTTGTGGGACAGGGGGCCAGGGGACACAATGAGCAGTTCTTC. The V gene is TRBV29-1, the J gene TRBJ2-1, with 12 bases lining up with TRBD1. J lost 5 bases, V lost 4 bases, and 9 bases had no gene match. The CDR3 has 16 residues. Germline CDR1 reads SQVTM; CDR2 reads ANQGSEA.

CDR3 loop: CASSKAGNTGELFF. CDR3 sequence (DNA): TGTGCCAGCAGTAAAGCGGGAAACACCGGGGAGCTGTTTTTT. The genes are TRBV28 and TRBJ2-2, with 7 nucleotides matching TRBD2. The CDR3 is 14 residues long. Germline trimming cut 5 bases from V and 2 bases from J; bases unmatched to any gene: 2. Looked up from germline, CDR1 is MDHEN and CDR2 is SYDVKM. Complete variable domain (other parts from reference TRBV28 and TRBJ2-2): DVKVTQSSRYLVKRTGEKVFLECVQDMDHENMFWYRQDPGLGLRLIYFSYDVKMKEKGDIPEGYSVSREKKERFSLILESASTNQTSMYLCASSKAGNTGELFFGEGSRLTVL.

The rearrangement joins TRBV9 to TRBJ2-7; D is possibly TRBD2 (5 bases). V lost 0 bases and J 5 bases, leaving 15 bases between the germline ends. The CDR3 length is 15 residues. Per the germline V gene, CDR1 is SGDLS and CDR2 is YYNGEE. The CDR3 region has the DNA TGTGCCAGCAGCGTAGATGGCAACCTCGGGGACGAGCAGTACTTC. It specifies CASSVDGNLGDEQYF.

This clone was picked up a small number of times. The chain joins TRBV19 to TRBJ1-5; tentative D call: TRBD1 (5 bases). V lost 7 bases to trimming and J lost 0 bases, with 13 bases between them. The CDR3 has 15 amino acids. Looked up from germline, CDR1 is LNHDA and CDR2 is SQIVND (reference sequence). The CDR3 DNA sequence: TGTGCCAGTAAAACCAGGGCTCTTAGCAATCAGCCCCAGCATTTT. Protein: CASKTRALSNQPQHF.

The CDR3 here is CSVARDRVAEQFF. In DNA form, the CDR3 reads TGCAGCGTTGCTCGTGACAGGGTGGCGGAGCAGTTCTTC. The chain joins TRBV29-1 to TRBJ2-1; the match to TRBD1 covers 7 bases. CDR1 is SQVTM and CDR2 is ANQGSEA in the germline V gene. The CDR3 extends over 13 amino acids. The trim removed 4 bases at V and 10 bases at J, leaving 10 bases unmatched.

The chain joins TRBV28 to TRBJ2-5, with 13 nucleotides matching TRBD2. The CDR3 is 15 residues long. Germline CDR1 and CDR2: MDHEN and SYDVKM. Trimming removed 1 base from V and 5 bases from J; junction bases left unmatched: 1. The CDR3 region is CASSLLTSGRETQYF. The CDR3 DNA is TGTGCCAGCAGTTTATTGACTAGCGGGAGGGAGACCCAGTACTTC.

The DNA of the CDR3 is TGCGCCAGCAGCTCTAGGGGCAGCATCACAGATACGCAGTATTTT. As protein: CASSSRGSITDTQYF. This chain uses TRBV5-1 with TRBJ2-3; tentatively, D is TRBD1 (5 bases). The CDR3 length is 15 residues. V was cut by 3 bases and J by 2 bases, with 13 bases left in between. Per the germline V gene, CDR1 is SGHRS and CDR2 is YFSETQ.

The V and J genes are TRBV7-2 and TRBJ2-5; 9 positions agree with TRBD2. Trimming took 1 base from V and 5 from J; bases not matched to a gene: 8. Germline CDR1 is SGHTA and CDR2 is FQGNSA. CDR3 size: 16 residues. CDR3 bases: TGTGCCAGCAGCTTAGGGCTGGCGGGAGGGTATGAGACCCAGTACTTC. Residues: CASSLGLAGGYETQYF.

This chain joins TRBV2 and TRBJ2-5, with unresolved D. V was cut by 3 bases and J by 4 bases, with 3 bases left in between. Per germline, CDR1 SNHLY and CDR2 FYNNEI. This CDR3 region has 11 residues. The CDR3 protein is CASSDIETQYF. The CDR3 nucleotides are TGTGCCAGCAGTGATATAGAGACCCAGTACTTC.

As to this clone: The junction differs from germline at one of its ends, possibly a read error. V gene TRBV6-1 combines with J gene TRBJ2-7; 9 bases are shared with TRBD1. CDR1 is MNHNS and CDR2 is SASEGT in the germline V gene. The CDR3 is 12 amino acids. The CDR3, as DNA: TGTGCCAGCACCCAAGCACGGGACAGGGAAAGTTTC. It codes for CASTQARDRESF.

The DNA for the CDR3 is TGTGCCAGCAGCGTAGGTAGCGGGCGAGTATCGGAGACCCAGTACTTC. Translating it yields CASSVGSGRVSETQYF. The V gene is TRBV9, the J gene TRBJ2-5; 7 nucleotides align to TRBD2. V shed 0 bases, J shed 5 bases, and the junction held 10 bases outside the gene matches. The germline CDR1 and CDR2 sequences are SGDLS and YYNGEE. This CDR3 has 16 residues.

This rearrangement joins TRBV14 to TRBJ2-7, with D unclear. There are 13 residues in the CDR3. V dropped 1 base and J dropped 3 bases, with 7 bases sitting between them. The germline V gene encodes CDR1 SGHDN and CDR2 FVKESK. The DNA for the CDR3 is TGTGCCAGCAGCCAAGGTACGGTCTACGAGCAGTACTTC. It is translated as CASSQGTVYEQYF.

This chain connects TRBV28 to TRBJ1-1; D gene ambiguous. Trimming cost V 5 bases and J 7 bases, with 11 bases left between them. This CDR3 has 12 amino acids. CDR1 and CDR2 from the germline V gene are MDHEN and SYDVKM. CDR3 protein: CASSLSIFEAFF. CDR3 sequence (DNA): TGTGCCAGCAGTCTCTCTATCTTTGAAGCTTTCTTT.

V gene TRBV9 combines with J gene TRBJ2-3; D possibly corresponds to TRBD2 (6 bases). V shed 0 bases and J shed 3 bases, with 11 bases lying between them. From germline, CDR1 is SGDLS and CDR2 YYNGEE. This CDR3 has 15 amino acids. CDR3 sequence (DNA): TGTGCCAGCAGCGTAGAGACTAGGTATACAGATACGCAGTATTTT. Encoded protein: CASSVETRYTDTQYF.

This clone has more than one count but fewer than ten. This chain joins TRBV7-6 and TRBJ2-7; TRBD2 is a possible D gene (6 bases). Per the germline V gene, CDR1 is SGHVS and CDR2 is FNYEAQ. The V gene lost 1 base and the J gene lost 1 base, with 17 bases spanning the gap. The length of the CDR3 is 17 residues. DNA for the CDR3: TGTGCCAGCAGCTTAGTGGGTACGGGGGTCGGATCCTACGAGCAGTACTTC. As protein: CASSLVGTGVGSYEQYF.